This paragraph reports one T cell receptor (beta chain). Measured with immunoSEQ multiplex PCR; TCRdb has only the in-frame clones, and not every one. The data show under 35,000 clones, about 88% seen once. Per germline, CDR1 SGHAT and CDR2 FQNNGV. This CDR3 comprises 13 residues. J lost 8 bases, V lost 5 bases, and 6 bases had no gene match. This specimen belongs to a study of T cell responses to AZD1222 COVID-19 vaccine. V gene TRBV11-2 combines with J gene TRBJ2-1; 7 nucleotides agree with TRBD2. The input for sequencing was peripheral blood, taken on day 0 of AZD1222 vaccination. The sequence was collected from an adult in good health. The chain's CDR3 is CASSEGLVDEQFF. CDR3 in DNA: TGTGCCAGCAGCGAAGGACTAGTCGATGAGCAGTTCTTC.